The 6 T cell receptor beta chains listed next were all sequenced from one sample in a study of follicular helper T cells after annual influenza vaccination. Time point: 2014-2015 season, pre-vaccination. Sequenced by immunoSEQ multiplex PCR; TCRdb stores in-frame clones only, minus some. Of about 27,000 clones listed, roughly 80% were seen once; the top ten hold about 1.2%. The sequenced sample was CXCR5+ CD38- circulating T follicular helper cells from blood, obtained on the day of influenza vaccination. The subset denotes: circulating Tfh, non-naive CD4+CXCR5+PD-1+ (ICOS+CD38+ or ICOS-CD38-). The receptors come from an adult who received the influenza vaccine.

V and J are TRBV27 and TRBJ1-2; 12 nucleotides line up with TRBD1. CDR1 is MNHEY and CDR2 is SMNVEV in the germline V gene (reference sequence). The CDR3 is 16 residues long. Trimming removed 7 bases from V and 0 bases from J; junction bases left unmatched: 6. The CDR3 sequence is CASKPGQGASNYGYTF. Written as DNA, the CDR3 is TGTGCCAGCAAGCCGGGACAGGGGGCCTCTAACTATGGCTACACCTTC.

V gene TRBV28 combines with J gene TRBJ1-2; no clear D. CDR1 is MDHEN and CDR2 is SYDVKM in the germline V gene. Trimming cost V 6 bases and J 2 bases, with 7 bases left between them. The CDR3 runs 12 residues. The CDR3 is CASSLPNYGYTF. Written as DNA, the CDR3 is TGTGCCAGCAGCCTCCCGAACTATGGCTACACCTTC.

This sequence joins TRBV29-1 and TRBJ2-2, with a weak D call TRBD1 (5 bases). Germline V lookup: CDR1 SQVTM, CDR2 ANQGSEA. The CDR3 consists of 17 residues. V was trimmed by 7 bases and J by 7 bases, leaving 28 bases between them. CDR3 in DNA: TGCAGCGCCCCCCGGTTAGCAGGGCCAGGTAGAGTCGGGGAGCTGTTTTTT. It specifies CSAPRLAGPGRVGELFF.

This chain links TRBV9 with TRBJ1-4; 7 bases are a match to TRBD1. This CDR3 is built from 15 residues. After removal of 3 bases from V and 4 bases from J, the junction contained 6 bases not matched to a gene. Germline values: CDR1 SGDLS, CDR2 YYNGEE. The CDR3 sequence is CASSGRTGINEKLFF. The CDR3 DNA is TGTGCCAGCAGCGGAAGGACAGGAATTAATGAAAAACTGTTTTTT.

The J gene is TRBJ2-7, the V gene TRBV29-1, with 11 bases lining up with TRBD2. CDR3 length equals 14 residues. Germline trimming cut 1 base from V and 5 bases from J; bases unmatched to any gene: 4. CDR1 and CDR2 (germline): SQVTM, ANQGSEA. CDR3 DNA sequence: TGCAGCGTTGAAGTACTAGCGGGAGACAACGAGCAGTACTTC. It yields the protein CSVEVLAGDNEQYF.

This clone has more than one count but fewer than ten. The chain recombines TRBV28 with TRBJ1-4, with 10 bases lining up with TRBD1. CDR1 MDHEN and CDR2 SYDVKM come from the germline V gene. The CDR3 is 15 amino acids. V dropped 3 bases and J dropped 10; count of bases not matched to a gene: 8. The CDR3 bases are TGTGCCAGCAGTTTCGACGGGACAGGGGTGGCAAAACTGTTTTTT. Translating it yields CASSFDGTGVAKLFF. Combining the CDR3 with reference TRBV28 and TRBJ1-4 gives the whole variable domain DVKVTQSSRYLVKRTGEKVFLECVQDMDHENMFWYRQDPGLGLRLIYFSYDVKMKEKGDIPEGYSVSREKKERFSLILESASTNQTSMYLCASSFDGTGVAKLFFGSGTQLSVL.